This T cell receptor (beta chain) was recovered during a study of radiation and T cells in renal cell carcinoma. About the research overall: Nephrectomy followed 15 Gy stereotactic body radiation by 4 weeks.

This CDR3 region has 14 residues. V was shortened by 10 bases and J by 0 bases, with 13 bases between the two germline ends. The germline gives CDR1 KGHSH, CDR2 LQKENI. The assay was immunoSEQ multiplex PCR, and TCRdb's table has in-frame clones only and misses some. The sample holds 150,000 or so clones, less than 85% seen once. General study points: Top tumor clonotypes rose in blood 2 weeks post-radiation, then contracted. Baseline intratumoral clonotype presence is unknown without pretreatment biopsies.

On this clone itself: No antigen is known for it.

Time point meaning: baseline pretreatment blood. The sample's treatment: 15 Gy SBRT to primary tumor, nephrectomy 4 weeks later. Blood was sampled at baseline, 2 weeks and 4 weeks after SBRT. This chain connects TRBV18 to TRBJ1-5; no reliable D call. The sequences come from blood, collected from a patient whose treatment included radiotherapy and nephrectomy. The receptor's source is a woman aged 50 to 60 with renal cell carcinoma. CDR3: CATAGGNSNQPQHF. CDR3 nucleotides: TGTGCCACCGCGGGAGGGAATAGCAATCAGCCCCAGCATTTT.